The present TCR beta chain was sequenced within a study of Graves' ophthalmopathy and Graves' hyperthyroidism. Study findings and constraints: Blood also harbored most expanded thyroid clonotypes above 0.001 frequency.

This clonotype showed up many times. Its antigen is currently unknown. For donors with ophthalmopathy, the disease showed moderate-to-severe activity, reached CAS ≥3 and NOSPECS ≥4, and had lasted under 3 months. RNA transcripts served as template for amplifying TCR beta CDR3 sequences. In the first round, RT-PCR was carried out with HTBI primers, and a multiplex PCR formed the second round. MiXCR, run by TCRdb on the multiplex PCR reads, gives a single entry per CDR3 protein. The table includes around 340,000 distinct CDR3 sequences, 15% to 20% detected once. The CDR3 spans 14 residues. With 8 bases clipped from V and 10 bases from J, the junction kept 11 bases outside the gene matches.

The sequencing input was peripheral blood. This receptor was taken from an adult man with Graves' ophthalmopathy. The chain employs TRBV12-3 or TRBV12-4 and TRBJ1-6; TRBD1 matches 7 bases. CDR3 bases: TGTGCCAGCGGAGGAGGGGGCCTCGGGTCACCCCTCCACTTT. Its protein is CASGGGGLGSPLHF.